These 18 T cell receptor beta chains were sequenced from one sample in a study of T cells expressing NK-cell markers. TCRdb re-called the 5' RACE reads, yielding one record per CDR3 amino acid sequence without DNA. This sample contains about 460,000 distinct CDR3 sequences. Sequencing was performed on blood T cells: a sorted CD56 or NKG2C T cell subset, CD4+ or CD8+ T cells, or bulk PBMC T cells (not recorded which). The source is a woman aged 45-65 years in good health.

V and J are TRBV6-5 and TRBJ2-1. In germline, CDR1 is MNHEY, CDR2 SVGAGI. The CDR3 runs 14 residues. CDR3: CASKSGFPYNEQFF.

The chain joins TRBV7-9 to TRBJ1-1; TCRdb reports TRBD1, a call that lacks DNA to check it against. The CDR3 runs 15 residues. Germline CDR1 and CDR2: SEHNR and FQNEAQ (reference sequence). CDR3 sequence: CASSLTTGGGTEAFF.

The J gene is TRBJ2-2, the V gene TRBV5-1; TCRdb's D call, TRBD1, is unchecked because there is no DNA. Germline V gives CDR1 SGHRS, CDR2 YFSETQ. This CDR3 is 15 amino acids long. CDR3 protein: CASSFKGASPGELFF. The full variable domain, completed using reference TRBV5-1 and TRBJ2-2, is KAGVTQTPRYLIKTRGQQVTLSCSPISGHRSVSWYQQTPGQGLQFLFEYFSETQRNKGNFPGRFSGRQFSNSRSEMNVSTLELGDSALYLCASSFKGASPGELFFGEGSRLTVL.

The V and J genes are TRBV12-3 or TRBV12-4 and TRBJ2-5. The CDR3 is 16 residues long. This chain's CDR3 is CASSSGSRGAQETQYF.

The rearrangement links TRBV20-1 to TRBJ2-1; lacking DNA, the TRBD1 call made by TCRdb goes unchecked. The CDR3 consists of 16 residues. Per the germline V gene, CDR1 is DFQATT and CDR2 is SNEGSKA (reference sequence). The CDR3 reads CSASPADGSSYNEQFF.

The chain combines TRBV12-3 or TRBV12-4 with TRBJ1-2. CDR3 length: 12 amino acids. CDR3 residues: CASSPTHAGYTF.

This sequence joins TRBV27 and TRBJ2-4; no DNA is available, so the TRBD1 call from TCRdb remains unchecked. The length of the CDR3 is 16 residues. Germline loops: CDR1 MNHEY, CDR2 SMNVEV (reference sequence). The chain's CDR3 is CASSYWPRGIANIQYF.

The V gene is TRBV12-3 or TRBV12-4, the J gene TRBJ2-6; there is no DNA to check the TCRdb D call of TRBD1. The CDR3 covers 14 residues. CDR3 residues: CASSNRAGANVLTF.

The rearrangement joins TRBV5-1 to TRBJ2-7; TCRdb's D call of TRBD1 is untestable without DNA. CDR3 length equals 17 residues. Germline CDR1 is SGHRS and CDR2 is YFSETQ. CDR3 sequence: CASSLEFPAGDPYEQYF.

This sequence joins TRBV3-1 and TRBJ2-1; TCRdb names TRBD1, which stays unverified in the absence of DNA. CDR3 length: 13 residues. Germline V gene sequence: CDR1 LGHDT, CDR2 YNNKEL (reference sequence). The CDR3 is CASSQEGLPPQFF.

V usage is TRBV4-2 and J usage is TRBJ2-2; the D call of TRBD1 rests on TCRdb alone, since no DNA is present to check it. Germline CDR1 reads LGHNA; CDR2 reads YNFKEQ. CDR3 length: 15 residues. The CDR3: CASSREGLSRGELFF.

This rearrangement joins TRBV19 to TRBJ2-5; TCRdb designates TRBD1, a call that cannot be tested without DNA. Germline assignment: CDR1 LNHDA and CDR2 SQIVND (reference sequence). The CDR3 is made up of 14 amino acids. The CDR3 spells CASSAGTGIETQYF.

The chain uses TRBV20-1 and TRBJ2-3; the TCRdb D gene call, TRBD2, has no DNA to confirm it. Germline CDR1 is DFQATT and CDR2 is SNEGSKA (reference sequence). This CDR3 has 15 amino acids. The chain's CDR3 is CSARGLAGNTDTQYF.

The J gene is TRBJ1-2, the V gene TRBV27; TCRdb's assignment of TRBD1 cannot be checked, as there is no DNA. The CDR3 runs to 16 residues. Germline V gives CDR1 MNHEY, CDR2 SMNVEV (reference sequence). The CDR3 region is CASSLRRGQGKDGYTF.

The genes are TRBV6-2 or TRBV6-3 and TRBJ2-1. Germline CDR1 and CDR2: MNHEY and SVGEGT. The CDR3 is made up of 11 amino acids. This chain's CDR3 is CASSYSEEQFF.

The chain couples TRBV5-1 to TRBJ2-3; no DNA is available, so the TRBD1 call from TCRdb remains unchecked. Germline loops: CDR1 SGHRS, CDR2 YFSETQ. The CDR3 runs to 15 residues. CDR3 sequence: CASSSWGISTDTQYF.

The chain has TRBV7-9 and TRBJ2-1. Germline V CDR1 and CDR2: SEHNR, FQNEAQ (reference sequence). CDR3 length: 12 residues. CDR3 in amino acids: CASSGIVNEQFF. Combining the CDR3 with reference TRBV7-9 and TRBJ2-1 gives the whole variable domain DTGVSQNPRHKITKRGQNVTFRCDPISEHNRLYWYRQTLGQGPEFLTYFQNEAQLEKSRLLSDRFSAERPKGSFSTLEIQRTEQGDSAMYLCASSGIVNEQFFGPGTRLTVL.

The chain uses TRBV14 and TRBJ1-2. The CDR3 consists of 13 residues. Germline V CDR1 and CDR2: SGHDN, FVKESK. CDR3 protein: CASSQGPRRGYTF.